The rows below give T cell receptor beta chains drawn from one sample of a study of T cells in Graves' hyperthyroidism and ophthalmopathy. TCRdb reanalysed the multiplex PCR reads using MiXCR and keeps one entry per CDR3 protein. This sample has fewer than 600,000 distinct CDR3 sequences, with 13% to 15% found just once. The sequencing sample was made of blood. The receptors were gathered from a young woman with Graves' hyperthyroidism. Both conserved end residues are part of each CDR3. Fields, in order: J gene, clone size, V gene, CDR3 length, D gene, CDR3 protein, CDR3 DNA. The D gene is left open where the match is weak. Clone size, where shown, is once, few, many, or a class for clones that have expanded.

TRBJ2-5 few TRBV7-8 16 TRBD2 CASSLLAGGPGETQYF TGTGCCAGCAGCTTACTAGCGGGAGGGCCTGGGGAGACCCAGTACTTC
TRBJ1-2 many TRBV20-1 12 NA CSSGVGDYGYTF TGCAGTTCAGGGGTGGGGGACTATGGCTACACCTTC
TRBJ2-1 NA TRBV19 17 NA CASSSPFGRTFWDEQFF TGTGCCAGTAGTTCTCCTTTTGGACGGACCTTCTGGGATGAGCAGTTCTTC
TRBJ2-1 many TRBV19 16 TRBD2 CASSMPGLAVNNEQFF TGTGCCAGTAGTATGCCGGGACTAGCGGTTAACAATGAGCAGTTCTTC
TRBJ1-4 many TRBV12-3/TRBV12-4 14 TRBD1 CASSRTGGHEKLFF TGTGCCAGCAGCCGGACAGGGGGCCATGAAAAACTGTTTTTT
TRBJ1-1 many TRBV6-1 15 NA CASTRATAGLAEAFF TGTGCCAGCACTCGGGCGACCGCGGGGTTGGCTGAAGCTTTCTTT
TRBJ1-5 NA TRBV19 15 NA CASVPAVGRGQPQHF TGTGCCAGTGTCCCCGCCGTCGGGAGGGGTCAGCCCCAGCATTTT
TRBJ2-7 many TRBV27 16 NA CASSPPRGGVSYEQYF TGTGCCAGCAGTCCCCCCCGGGGCGGAGTCTCCTACGAGCAGTACTTC
TRBJ2-7 NA TRBV11-2 14 TRBD1 CASRRQGGSYEQYF TGTGCCAGCAGAAGACAGGGGGGTTCCTACGAGCAGTACTTC
TRBJ2-7 once TRBV5-1 19 NA CASSPGGGRRGSGSYEQYF TGCGCCAGCAGCCCGGGAGGGGGCCGGAGAGGGTCAGGTTCCTACGAGCAGTACTTC
TRBJ1-1 many TRBV12-5 14 NA CASAGGSSNTEAFF TGTGCTAGTGCCGGCGGCAGTTCGAACACTGAAGCTTTCTTT
TRBJ2-1 many TRBV20-1 16 TRBD2 CSARILAGAGHNEQFF TGCAGTGCTAGGATCTTAGCGGGAGCGGGTCACAATGAGCAGTTCTTC
TRBJ2-7 many TRBV6-5 13 NA CASSYTPLYEQYF TGTGCCAGCAGTTATACTCCTCTCTACGAGCAGTACTTC
TRBJ1-5 few TRBV16 15 TRBD1 CASSPQTGEGQPQHF TGTGCCAGCAGCCCCCAGACAGGGGAGGGTCAGCCCCAGCATTTT
TRBJ2-3 NA TRBV2 16 TRBD2 CASRGGLAYSTDTQYF TGTGCCAGCAGGGGAGGACTAGCCTATAGCACAGATACGCAGTATTTT
TRBJ2-3 many TRBV7-3 17 NA CASSYHFDRELADTQYF TGTGCCAGCAGCTATCATTTCGATCGGGAACTTGCAGATACGCAGTATTTT
TRBJ1-1 many TRBV6-1 14 NA CASTTLGGPTEAFF TGTGCCAGCACTACCCTGGGAGGACCCACTGAAGCTTTCTTT
TRBJ2-1 NA TRBV11-1 14 NA CASSQERSGDPAFF TGTGCCAGCAGCCAAGAACGGTCTGGCGATCCCGCATTCTTC
TRBJ2-6 few TRBV19 15 TRBD1 CASSSTGAGANVLTF TGTGCCAGTAGCTCTACAGGGGCAGGGGCCAACGTCCTGACTTTC
TRBJ2-3 NA TRBV4-2 16 TRBD2 CASSLEGRGSTDTQYF TGTGCCAGCAGCCTCGAGGGGCGGGGGTCCACAGATACGCAGTATTTT
TRBJ1-2 many TRBV7-9 16 NA CASSLAGPPLNYGYTF TGTGCCAGCAGCTTAGCAGGGCCCCCCCTCAACTATGGCTACACCTTC
TRBJ2-3 many TRBV2 15 NA CASLGLHYRTDTQYF TGTGCCAGCCTCGGACTACATTATCGCACAGATACGCAGTATTTT
TRBJ1-6 many TRBV27 14 NA CASSLWDPYSPLHF TGTGCCAGCAGTCTATGGGACCCGTATTCACCCCTCCACTTT
TRBJ1-1 few TRBV11-2 17 TRBD1 CASSQGQGAGGYTEAFF TGTGCCAGCAGCCAAGGGCAGGGGGCGGGGGGGTACACTGAAGCTTTCTTT
TRBJ2-1 many TRBV3-1 21 TRBD2 CASSQRSGLAGAPGSYNEQFF TGTGCCAGCAGCCAACGCTCCGGGCTAGCGGGAGCCCCAGGCTCCTACAATGAGCAGTTCTTC
TRBJ2-6 NA TRBV6-1 15 NA CASSHREPGANVLTF TGTGCCAGCAGCCACCGGGAGCCTGGGGCCAACGTCCTGACTTTC
TRBJ1-2 many TRBV12-3/TRBV12-4 12 NA CASSLVLYGYTF TGTGCCAGCAGTTTGGTCCTCTATGGCTACACCTTC
TRBJ1-2 many TRBV6-1 15 NA CASSFLGSNPYGYTF TGTGCCAGCAGTTTCTTGGGGTCCAATCCCTATGGCTACACCTTC
TRBJ1-1 many TRBV27 13 NA CASILRGGTEAFF TGTGCCAGCATCCTCCGGGGAGGTACTGAAGCTTTCTTT
TRBJ2-4 few TRBV18 17 NA CASSPGQRNLAKNIQYF TGTGCCAGCTCACCGGGACAAAGAAACTTAGCCAAAAACATTCAGTACTTC
TRBJ1-1 few TRBV7-9 14 NA CASSPARWNTEAFF TGTGCCAGCAGCCCTGCACGGTGGAACACTGAAGCTTTCTTT
TRBJ2-4 many TRBV7-9 16 NA CASSLGQTIAKNIQYF TGTGCCAGCAGCTTAGGGCAGACTATAGCCAAAAACATTCAGTACTTC
TRBJ2-1 many TRBV7-2 11 NA CASSSGVSEFF TGTGCCAGCAGCTCGGGGGTTTCTGAGTTCTTC
TRBJ2-3 NA TRBV24-1 15 NA CATSDTGAGTDTQYF TGTGCCACCAGTGACACCGGGGCCGGCACAGATACGCAGTATTTT
TRBJ1-3 many TRBV6-1 19 NA CASRRQGTWGLASGNTIYF TGTGCCAGCAGACGCCAGGGGACATGGGGTCTGGCGTCTGGAAACACCATATATTTT
TRBJ2-3 many TRBV20-1 14 NA CSAMVGANTDTQYF TGCAGTGCTATGGTCGGGGCTAACACAGATACGCAGTATTTT
TRBJ2-1 few TRBV6-2/TRBV6-3 17 TRBD2 CASRGLAGGGAYNEQFF TGTGCCAGCAGGGGACTAGCGGGAGGGGGGGCTTACAATGAGCAGTTCTTC
TRBJ1-4 NA TRBV7-2 13 NA CASSQAEGLRLFF TGTGCCAGCAGTCAGGCCGAGGGGCTTAGACTGTTTTTT
TRBJ2-3 NA TRBV19 11 NA CASSWGTAQYF TGTGCCAGTTCGTGGGGAACCGCGCAGTATTTT
TRBJ1-5 NA TRBV12-5 17 NA CASGPPGRAASNQPQHF TGTGCTAGTGGTCCTCCGGGCCGGGCTGCTAGCAATCAGCCCCAGCATTTT
TRBJ1-4 NA TRBV6-5 16 TRBD1 CASSYTWTGTNEKLFF TGTGCCAGCAGTTACACCTGGACAGGAACGAATGAAAAACTGTTTTTT
TRBJ1-3 many TRBV12-5 21 TRBD1 CASGFLLRTGYTTYPGNTIYF TGTGCTAGTGGTTTCTTGTTGAGGACAGGCTATACCACGTACCCTGGAAACACCATATATTTT
TRBJ2-7 NA TRBV5-1 16 TRBD2 CASSLVGSGTSYEQYF TGCGCCAGCAGCCTCGTGGGTAGCGGGACCTCCTACGAGCAGTACTTC
TRBJ2-5 few TRBV20-1 17 NA CSAKRWEVRREKETQYF TGCAGTGCTAAGAGATGGGAAGTCCGCAGGGAGAAAGAGACCCAGTACTTC
TRBJ2-4 NA TRBV25-1 13 NA CASEGLAKNIQYF TGTGCCAGCGAGGGCCTAGCCAAAAACATTCAGTACTTC
TRBJ1-6 NA TRBV28 12 NA CASRSGRAPLHF TGTGCCAGCAGAAGTGGGCGGGCACCCCTCCACTTT
TRBJ1-1 many TRBV12-3/TRBV12-4 10 NA CASRRDEAFF TGTGCCAGCAGAAGGGACGAAGCTTTCTTT
TRBJ2-3 many TRBV27 14 NA CASSLTPWTDTQYF TGTGCCAGCAGTTTGACCCCCTGGACAGATACGCAGTATTTT
TRBJ1-4 NA TRBV19 15 TRBD1 CASSNSGQPNEKLFF TGTGCCAGTAGTAACTCGGGACAGCCTAATGAAAAACTGTTTTTT
TRBJ2-3 many TRBV11-3 17 NA CASSLGHPGTALIGQYF TGTGCCAGCAGCTTAGGGCACCCCGGGACGGCACTGATAGGGCAGTATTTT
TRBJ1-1 NA TRBV30 14 NA CAWRATAWDTEAFF TGTGCCTGGAGGGCTACAGCGTGGGACACTGAAGCTTTCTTT
TRBJ1-1 many TRBV18 14 NA CASSPNALNTEAFF TGTGCCAGCTCACCTAACGCGTTGAACACTGAAGCTTTCTTT
TRBJ2-7 many TRBV12-3/TRBV12-4 14 NA CASSPPTGRDEQYF TGTGCCAGCAGCCCGCCCACGGGAAGGGACGAGCAGTACTTC
TRBJ2-1 many TRBV7-6 14 NA CASSLAPDSNEQFF TGTGCCAGCAGCTTAGCCCCCGACAGCAATGAGCAGTTCTTC
TRBJ2-2 few TRBV25-1 17 TRBD1 CASSEYPRGPRTGELFF TGTGCCAGCAGTGAATATCCAAGGGGGCCGAGAACCGGGGAGCTGTTTTTT
TRBJ2-7 few TRBV25-1 13 NA CASAQTDTYEQYF TGTGCCAGCGCGCAGACAGACACCTACGAGCAGTACTTC